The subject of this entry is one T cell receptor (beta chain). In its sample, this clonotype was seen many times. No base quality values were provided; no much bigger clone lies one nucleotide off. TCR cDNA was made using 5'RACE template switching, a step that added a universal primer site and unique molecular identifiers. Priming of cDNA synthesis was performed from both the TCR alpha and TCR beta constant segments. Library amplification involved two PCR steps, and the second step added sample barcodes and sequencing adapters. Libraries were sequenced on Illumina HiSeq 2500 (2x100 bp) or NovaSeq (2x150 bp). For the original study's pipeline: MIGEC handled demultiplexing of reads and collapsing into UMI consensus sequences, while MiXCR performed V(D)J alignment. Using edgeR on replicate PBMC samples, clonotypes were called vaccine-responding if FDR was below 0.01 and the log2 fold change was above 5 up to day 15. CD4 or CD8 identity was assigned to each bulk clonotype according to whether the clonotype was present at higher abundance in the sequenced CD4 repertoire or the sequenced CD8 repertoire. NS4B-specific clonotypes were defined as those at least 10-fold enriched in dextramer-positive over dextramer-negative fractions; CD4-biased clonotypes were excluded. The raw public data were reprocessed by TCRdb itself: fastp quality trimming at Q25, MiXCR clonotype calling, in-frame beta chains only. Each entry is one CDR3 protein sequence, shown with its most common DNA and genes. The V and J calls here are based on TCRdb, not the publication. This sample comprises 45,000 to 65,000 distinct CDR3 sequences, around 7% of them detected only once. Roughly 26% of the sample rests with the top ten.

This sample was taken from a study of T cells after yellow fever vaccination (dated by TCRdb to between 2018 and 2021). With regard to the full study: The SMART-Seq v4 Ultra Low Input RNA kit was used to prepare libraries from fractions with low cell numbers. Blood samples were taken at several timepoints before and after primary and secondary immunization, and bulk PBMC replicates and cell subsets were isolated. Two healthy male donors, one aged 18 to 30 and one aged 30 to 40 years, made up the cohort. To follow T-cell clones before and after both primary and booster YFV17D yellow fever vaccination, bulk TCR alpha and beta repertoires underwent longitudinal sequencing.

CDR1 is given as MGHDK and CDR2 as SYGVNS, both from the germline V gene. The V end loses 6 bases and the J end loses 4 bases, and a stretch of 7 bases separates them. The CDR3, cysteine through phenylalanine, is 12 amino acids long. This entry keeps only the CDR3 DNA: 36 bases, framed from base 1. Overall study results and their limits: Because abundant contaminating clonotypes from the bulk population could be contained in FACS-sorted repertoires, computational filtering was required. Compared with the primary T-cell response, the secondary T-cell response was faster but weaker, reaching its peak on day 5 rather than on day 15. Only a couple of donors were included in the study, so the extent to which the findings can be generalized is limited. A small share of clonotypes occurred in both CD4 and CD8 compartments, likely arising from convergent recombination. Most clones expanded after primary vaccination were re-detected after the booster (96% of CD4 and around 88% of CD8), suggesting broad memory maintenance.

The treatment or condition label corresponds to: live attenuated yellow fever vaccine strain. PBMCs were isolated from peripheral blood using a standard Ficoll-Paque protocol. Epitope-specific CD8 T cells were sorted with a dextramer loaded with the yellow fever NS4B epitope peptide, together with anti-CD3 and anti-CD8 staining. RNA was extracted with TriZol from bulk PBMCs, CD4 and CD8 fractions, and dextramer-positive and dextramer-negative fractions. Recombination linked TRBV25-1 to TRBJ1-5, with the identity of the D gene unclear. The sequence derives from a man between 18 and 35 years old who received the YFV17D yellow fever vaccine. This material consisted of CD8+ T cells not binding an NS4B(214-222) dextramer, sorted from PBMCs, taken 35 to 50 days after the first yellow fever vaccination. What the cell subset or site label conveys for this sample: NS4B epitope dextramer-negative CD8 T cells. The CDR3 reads CASSARNQPQHF. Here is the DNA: TGTGCCAGCAGCGCTAGAAATCAGCCCCAGCATTTT.